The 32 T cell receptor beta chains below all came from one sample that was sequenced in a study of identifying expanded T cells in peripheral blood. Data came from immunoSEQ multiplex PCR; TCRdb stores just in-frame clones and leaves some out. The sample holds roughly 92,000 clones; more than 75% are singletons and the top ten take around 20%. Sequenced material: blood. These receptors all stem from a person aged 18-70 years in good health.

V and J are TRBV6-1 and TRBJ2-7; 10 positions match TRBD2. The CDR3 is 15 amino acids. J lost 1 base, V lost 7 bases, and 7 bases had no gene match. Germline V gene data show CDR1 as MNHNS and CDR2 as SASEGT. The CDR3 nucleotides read TGTGCCAGCACCGAGCGGGGGGGTAGATCCTACGAGCAGTACTTC. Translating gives CASTERGGRSYEQYF.

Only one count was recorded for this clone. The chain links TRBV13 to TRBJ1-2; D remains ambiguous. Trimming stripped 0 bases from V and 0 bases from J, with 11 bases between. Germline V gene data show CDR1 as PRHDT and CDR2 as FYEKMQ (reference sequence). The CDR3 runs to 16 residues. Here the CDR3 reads CASSLGTMRANYGYTF. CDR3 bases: TGTGCCAGCAGCTTAGGCACGATGAGAGCTAACTATGGCTACACCTTC.

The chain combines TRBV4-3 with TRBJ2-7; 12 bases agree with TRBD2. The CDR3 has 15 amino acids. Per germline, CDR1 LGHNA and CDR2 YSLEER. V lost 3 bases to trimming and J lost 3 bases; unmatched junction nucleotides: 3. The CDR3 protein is CASSHGTSGLYEQYF. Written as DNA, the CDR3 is TGCGCCAGCAGCCATGGGACTAGCGGGCTCTACGAGCAGTACTTC.

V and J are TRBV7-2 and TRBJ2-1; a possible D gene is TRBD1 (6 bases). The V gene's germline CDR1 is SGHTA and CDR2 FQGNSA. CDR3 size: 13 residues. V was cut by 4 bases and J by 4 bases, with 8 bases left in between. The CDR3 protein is CASSSGQYNEQFF. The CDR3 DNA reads TGTGCCAGCAGCTCTGGACAGTACAATGAGCAGTTCTTC.

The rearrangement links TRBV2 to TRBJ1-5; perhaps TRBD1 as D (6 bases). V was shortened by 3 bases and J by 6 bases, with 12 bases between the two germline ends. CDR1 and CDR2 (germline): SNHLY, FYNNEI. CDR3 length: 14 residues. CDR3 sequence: CASSDGGRGQPQHF. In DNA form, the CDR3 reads TGTGCCAGCAGTGATGGGGGGCGCGGTCAGCCCCAGCATTTT.

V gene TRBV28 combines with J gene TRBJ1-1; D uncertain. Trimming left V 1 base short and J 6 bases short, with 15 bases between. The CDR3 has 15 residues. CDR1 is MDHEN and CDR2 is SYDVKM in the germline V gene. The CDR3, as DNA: TGTGCCAGCAGTTTATCGGGCGCCGCCGCCCCTGAAGCTTTCTTT. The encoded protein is CASSLSGAAAPEAFF.

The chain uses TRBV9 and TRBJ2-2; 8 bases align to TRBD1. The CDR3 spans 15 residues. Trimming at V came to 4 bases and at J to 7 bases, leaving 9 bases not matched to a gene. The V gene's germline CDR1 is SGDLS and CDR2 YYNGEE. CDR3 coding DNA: TGTGCCAGCAGCCTAAGGACAGGGCAGGGCGGGGAGCTGTTTTTT. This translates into CASSLRTGQGGELFF.

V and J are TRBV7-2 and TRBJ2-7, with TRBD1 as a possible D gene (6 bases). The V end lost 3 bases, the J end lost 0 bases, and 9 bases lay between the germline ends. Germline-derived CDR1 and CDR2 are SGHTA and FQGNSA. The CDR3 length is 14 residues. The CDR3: CASSFRDNSYEQYF. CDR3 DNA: TGTGCCAGCAGCTTCCGGGACAACTCCTACGAGCAGTACTTC. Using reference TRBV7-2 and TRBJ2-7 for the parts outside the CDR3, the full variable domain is GAGVSQSPSNKVTEKGKDVELRCDPISGHTALYWYRQSLGQGLEFLIYFQGNSAPDKSGLPSDRFSAERTGGSVSTLTIQRTQQEDSAVYLCASSFRDNSYEQYFGPGTRLTVT.

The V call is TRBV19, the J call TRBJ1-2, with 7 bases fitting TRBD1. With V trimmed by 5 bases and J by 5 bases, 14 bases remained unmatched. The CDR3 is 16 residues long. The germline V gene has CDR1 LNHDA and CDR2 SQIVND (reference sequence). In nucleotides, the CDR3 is TGTGCCAGTAGTTTCTACCCCGACAGGGAGGTTTATGGCTACACCTTC. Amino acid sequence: CASSFYPDREVYGYTF. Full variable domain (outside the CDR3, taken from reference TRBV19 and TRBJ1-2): DGGITQSPKYLFRKEGQNVTLSCEQNLNHDAMYWYRQDPGQGLRLIYYSQIVNDFQKGDIAEGYSVSREKKESFPLTVTSAQKNPTAFYLCASSFYPDREVYGYTFGSGTRLTVV.

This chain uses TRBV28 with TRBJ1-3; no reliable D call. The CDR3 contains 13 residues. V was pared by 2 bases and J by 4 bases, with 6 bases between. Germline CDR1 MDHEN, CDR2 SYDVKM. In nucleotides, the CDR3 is TGTGCCAGCAGTTTAATGGGAGGAAACACCATATATTTT. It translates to CASSLMGGNTIYF.

The CDR3 region is CASREGAFISNEQFF. In nucleotides, the CDR3 is TGTGCCAGCAGAGAGGGGGCTTTTATATCCAATGAGCAGTTCTTC. The V and J genes are TRBV28 and TRBJ2-1; 7 bases align to TRBD1. The CDR3 length is 15 residues. CDR1 is MDHEN, CDR2 SYDVKM, per germline. V trimming: 6 bases; J trimming: 6 bases; junction bases outside the gene matches: 11.

The CDR3 here is CASRLSGGPGTTEAFF. CDR3 DNA sequence: TGTGCAAGTCGCTTATCTGGAGGTCCCGGGACAACTGAAGCTTTCTTT. The gene calls are TRBV12-2 and TRBJ1-1; TRBD1, the table's D call, was not compared with the DNA. TRBV12-2 is reported as a pseudogene. This CDR3 region has 16 residues.

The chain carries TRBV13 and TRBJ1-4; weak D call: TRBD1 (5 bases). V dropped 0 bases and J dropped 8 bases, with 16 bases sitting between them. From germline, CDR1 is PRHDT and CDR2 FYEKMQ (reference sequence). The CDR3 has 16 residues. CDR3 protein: CASSLGADGTREKLFF. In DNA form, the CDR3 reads TGTGCCAGCAGCTTAGGGGCAGACGGGACTCGGGAAAAACTGTTTTTT.

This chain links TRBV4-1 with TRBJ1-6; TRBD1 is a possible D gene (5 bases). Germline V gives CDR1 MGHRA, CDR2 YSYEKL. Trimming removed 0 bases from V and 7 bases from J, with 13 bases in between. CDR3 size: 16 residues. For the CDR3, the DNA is TGCGCCAGCAGCCAAGAGGGGCTGGGTGGAAATTCACCCCTCCACTTT. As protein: CASSQEGLGGNSPLHF.

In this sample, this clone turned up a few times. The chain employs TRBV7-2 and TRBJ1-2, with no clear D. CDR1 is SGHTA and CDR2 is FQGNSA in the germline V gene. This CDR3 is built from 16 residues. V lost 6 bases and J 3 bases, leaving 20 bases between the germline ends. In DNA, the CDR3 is TGTGCCAGCAGAAAAGCCAGGTCCATTAGGGACTATGGCTACACCTTC. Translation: CASRKARSIRDYGYTF.

CDR3 region: CASSQVTAEEQFF. CDR3 sequence (DNA): TGCGCCAGCAGCCAGGTAACAGCGGAAGAGCAGTTCTTC. V and J are TRBV4-1 and TRBJ2-1, with a tentative D call TRBD2 (5 bases). Germline V gene lookup returns CDR1 MGHRA and CDR2 YSYEKL. The CDR3 runs to 13 residues. V gave up 3 bases and J gave up 10 bases, with 13 bases separating them.

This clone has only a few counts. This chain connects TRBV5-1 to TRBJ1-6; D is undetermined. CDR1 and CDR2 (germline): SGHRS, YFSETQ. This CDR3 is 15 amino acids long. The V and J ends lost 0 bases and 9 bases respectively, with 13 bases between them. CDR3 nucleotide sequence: TGCGCCAGCAGCTTGGAAGGGTCCGGCAGTTCACCCCTCCACTTT. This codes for CASSLEGSGSSPLHF.

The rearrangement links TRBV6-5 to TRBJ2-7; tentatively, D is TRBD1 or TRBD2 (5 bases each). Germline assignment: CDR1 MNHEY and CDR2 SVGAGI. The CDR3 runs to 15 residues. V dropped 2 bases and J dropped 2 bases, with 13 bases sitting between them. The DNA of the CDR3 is TGTGCCAGCAGTTACCAGGGACGGCTAACCTACGAGCAGTACTTC. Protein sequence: CASSYQGRLTYEQYF.

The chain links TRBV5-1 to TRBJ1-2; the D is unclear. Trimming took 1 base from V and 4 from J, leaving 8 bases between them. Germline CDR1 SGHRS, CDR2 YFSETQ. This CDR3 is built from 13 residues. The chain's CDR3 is CASSLNGPYGYTF. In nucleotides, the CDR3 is TGCGCCAGCAGCTTGAACGGCCCCTATGGCTACACCTTC.

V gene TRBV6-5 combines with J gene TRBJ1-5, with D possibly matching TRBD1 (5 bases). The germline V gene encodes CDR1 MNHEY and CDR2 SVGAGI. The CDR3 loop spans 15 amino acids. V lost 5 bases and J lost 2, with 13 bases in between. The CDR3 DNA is TGTGCCAGCAGTCCCCTAGGGGAGGGCAATCAGCCCCAGCATTTT. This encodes CASSPLGEGNQPQHF.

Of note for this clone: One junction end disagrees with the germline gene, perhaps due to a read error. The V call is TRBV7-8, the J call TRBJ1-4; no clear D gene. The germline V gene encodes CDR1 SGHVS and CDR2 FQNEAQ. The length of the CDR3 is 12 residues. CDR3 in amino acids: CASSYNTHPSDF. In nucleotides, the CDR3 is TGTGCCAGCAGCTATAATACCCACCCCTCGGACTTT.

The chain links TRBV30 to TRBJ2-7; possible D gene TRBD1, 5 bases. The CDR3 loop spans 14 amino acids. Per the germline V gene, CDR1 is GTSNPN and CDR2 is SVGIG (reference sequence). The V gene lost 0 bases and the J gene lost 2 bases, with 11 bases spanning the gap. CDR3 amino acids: CAWSVSGLPYEQYF. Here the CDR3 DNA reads TGTGCCTGGAGTGTCTCAGGGCTACCCTACGAGCAGTACTTC.

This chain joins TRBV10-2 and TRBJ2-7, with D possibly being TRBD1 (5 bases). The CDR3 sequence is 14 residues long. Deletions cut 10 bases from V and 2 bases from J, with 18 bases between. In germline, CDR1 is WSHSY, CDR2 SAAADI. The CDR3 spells CATQQPRQPYEQYF. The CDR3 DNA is TGCGCCACCCAGCAACCGAGACAGCCCTACGAGCAGTACTTC.

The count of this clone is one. In DNA form, the CDR3 reads TGTGCCAGCTCACCAACAGGGGTCATTACCTATGGCTACACCTTC. It is translated as CASSPTGVITYGYTF. The V call is TRBV18, the J call TRBJ1-2, with 7 bases fitting TRBD1. Germline assignment: CDR1 KGHSH and CDR2 LQKENI. This CDR3 spans 15 amino acids. With 2 bases clipped from V and 4 bases from J, the junction kept 7 bases outside the gene matches.

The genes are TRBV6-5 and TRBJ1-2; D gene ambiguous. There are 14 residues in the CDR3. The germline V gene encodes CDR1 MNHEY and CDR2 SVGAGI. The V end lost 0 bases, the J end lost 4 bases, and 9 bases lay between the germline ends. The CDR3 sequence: CASSYSRARYGYTF. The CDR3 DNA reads TGTGCCAGCAGTTACTCCCGAGCACGCTATGGCTACACCTTC.

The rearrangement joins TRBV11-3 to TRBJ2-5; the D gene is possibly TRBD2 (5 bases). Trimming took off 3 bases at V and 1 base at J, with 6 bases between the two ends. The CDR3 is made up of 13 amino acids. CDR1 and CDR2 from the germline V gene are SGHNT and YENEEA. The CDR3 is CASSLSGQETQYF. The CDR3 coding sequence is TGTGCCAGCAGCTTGAGCGGCCAAGAGACCCAGTACTTC.

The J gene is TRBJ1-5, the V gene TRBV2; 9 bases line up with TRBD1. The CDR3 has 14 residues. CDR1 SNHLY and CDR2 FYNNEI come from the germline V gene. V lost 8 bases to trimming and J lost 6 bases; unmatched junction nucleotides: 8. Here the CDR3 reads CASGGQGIGQPQHF. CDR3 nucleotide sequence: TGTGCCAGCGGCGGACAGGGGATTGGTCAGCCCCAGCATTTT.

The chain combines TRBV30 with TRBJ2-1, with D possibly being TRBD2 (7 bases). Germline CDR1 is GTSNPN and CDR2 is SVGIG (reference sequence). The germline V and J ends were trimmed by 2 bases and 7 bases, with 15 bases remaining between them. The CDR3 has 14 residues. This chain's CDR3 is CAWSRGGALNEQFF. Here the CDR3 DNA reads TGTGCCTGGAGTCGTGGGGGGGCCTTAAATGAGCAGTTCTTC.

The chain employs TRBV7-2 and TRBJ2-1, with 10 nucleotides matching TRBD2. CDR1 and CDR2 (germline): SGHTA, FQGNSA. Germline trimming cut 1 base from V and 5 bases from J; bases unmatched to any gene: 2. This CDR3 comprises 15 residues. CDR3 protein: CASSLVSGGDNEQFF. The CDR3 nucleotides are TGTGCCAGCAGCTTAGTCAGCGGGGGGGACAATGAGCAGTTCTTC.

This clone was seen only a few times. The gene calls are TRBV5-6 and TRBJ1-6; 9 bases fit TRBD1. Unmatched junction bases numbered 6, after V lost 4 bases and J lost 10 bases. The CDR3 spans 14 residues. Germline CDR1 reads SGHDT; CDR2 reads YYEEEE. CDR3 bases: TGTGCCAGCAGCCAGGGACAGGGTGTCTCACCCCTCCACTTT. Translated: CASSQGQGVSPLHF.

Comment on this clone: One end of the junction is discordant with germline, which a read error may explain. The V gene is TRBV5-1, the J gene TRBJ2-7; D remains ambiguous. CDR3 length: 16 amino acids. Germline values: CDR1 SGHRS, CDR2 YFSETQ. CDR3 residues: CASSLFIRQPSSEQYF. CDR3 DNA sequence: TGCGCCAGCAGCTTGTTTATACGGCAACCCTCCTCCGAGCAGTACTTC.

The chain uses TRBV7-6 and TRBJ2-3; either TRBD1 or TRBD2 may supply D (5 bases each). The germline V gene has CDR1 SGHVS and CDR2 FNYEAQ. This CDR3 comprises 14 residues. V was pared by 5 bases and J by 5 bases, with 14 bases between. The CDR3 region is CASSLPGLGDTQYF. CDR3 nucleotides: TGTGCCAGCAGCCTCCCGGGGCTGGGAGATACGCAGTATTTT. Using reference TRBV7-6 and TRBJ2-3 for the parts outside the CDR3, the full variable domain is GAGVSQSPRYKVTKRGQDVALRCDPISGHVSLYWYRQALGQGPEFLTYFNYEAQQDKSGLPNDRFSAERPEGSISTLTIQRTEQRDSAMYRCASSLPGLGDTQYFGPGTRLTVL.